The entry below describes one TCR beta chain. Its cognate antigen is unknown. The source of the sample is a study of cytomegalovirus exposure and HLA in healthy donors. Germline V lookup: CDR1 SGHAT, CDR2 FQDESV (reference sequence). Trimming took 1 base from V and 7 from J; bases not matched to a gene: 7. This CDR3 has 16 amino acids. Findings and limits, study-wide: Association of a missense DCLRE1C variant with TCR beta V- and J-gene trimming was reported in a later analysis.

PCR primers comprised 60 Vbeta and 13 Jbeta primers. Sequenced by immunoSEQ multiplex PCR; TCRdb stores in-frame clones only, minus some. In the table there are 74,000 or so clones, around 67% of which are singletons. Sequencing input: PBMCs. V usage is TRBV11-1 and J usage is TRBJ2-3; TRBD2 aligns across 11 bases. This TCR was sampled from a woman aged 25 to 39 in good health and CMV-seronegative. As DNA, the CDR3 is TGTGCCAGCAGCTTAGTACCGACTAGCGGGGATCATACGCAGTATTTT. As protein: CASSLVPTSGDHTQYF.